This T cell receptor beta chain comes out of a study of tumor-infiltrating lymphocytes in primary liver carcinoma. CDR1 is SGHTA and CDR2 is FQGTGA in the germline V gene. V was pared by 0 bases and J by 0 bases, with 10 bases between. This CDR3 region has 16 residues. Broader study findings: Overlap between tumor regions exceeded overlap of tumor with adjacent tissue or blood.

About this clonotype itself: Its antigen is currently unknown.

A constant-region primer primed TCR beta cDNA synthesis from 400 to 550 ng of total RNA. TCR beta libraries came from three nested multiplex PCR rounds using slightly modified ARM-PCR. The first two PCR rounds used TRBV1-TRBV30 forward primers with a C-beta reverse primer, 10 cycles each. TCRdb passed the multiplex PCR reads through MiXCR, listing each CDR3 protein once. Of 100,000 to 150,000 distinct CDR3 sequences listed, 64% are singletons. Total RNA and DNA came together from roughly 20-30 mg of bulk tissue without cell sorting. Tumor regions sampled: superior, inferior, left, right poles, and centre.

This TCR derives from a woman aged 55-69 years with primary liver carcinoma and hepatitis B virus infection. Sequenced material: liver tumor tissue from sampling region 3. As to subset: tumor region T3, left-lateral pole. This chain uses TRBV7-3 with TRBJ2-3; D call uncertain. CDR3 nucleotides: TGTGCCAGCAGCTTAACGTTCTCCCAAAGCACAGATACGCAGTATTTT. Translating it yields CASSLTFSQSTDTQYF.